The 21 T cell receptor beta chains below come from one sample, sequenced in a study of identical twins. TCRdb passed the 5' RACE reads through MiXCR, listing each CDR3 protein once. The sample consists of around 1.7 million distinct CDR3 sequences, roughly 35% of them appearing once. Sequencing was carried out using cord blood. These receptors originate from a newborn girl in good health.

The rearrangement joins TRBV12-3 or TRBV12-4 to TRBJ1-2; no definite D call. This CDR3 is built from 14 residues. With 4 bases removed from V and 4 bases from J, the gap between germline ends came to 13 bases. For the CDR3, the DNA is TGTGCCAGCAGTTCGGCCGGACCGAGCTATGGCTACACCTTC. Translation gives CASSSAGPSYGYTF.

The CDR3, as DNA: TGCGCCAGCAGCCAATTTCCGGGGGTGAGCACAGATACGCAGTATTTT. Its translation: CASSQFPGVSTDTQYF. The chain combines TRBV4-1 with TRBJ2-3; TRBD2 might be the D (6 bases). Germline assignment: CDR1 MGHRA and CDR2 YSYEKL. CDR3 size: 16 residues. Trimming stripped 2 bases from V and 0 bases from J, with 12 bases between.

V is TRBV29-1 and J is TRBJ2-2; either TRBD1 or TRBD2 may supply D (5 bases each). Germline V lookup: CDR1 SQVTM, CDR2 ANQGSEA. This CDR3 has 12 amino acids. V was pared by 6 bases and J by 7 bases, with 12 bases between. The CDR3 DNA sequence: TGCAGCGTATTCGTGGGACGCGGGGAGCTGTTTTTT. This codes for CSVFVGRGELFF.

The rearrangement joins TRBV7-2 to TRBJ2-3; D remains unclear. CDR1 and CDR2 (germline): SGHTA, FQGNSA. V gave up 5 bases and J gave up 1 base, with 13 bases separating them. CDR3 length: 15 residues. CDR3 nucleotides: TGTGCCAGCAGCGTAGGGTCAACTGGCACAGATACGCAGTATTTT. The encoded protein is CASSVGSTGTDTQYF. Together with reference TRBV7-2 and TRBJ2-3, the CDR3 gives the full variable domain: GAGVSQSPSNKVTEKGKDVELRCDPISGHTALYWYRQSLGQGLEFLIYFQGNSAPDKSGLPSDRFSAERTGGSVSTLTIQRTQQEDSAVYLCASSVGSTGTDTQYFGPGTRLTVL.

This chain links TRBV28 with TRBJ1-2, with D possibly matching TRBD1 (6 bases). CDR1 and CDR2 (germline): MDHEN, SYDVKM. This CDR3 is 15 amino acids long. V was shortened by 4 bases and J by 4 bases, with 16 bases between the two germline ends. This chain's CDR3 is CASSSPHRVIYGYTF. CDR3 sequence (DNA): TGTGCCAGCAGTTCGCCCCACAGGGTTATCTATGGCTACACCTTC.

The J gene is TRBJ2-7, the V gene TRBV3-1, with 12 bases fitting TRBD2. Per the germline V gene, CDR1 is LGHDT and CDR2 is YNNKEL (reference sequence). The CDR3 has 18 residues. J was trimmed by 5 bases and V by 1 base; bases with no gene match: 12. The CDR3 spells CASSQGLAGVIGSDEQYF. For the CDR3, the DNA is TGTGCCAGCAGCCAAGGACTAGCGGGAGTTATAGGGTCCGACGAGCAGTACTTC.

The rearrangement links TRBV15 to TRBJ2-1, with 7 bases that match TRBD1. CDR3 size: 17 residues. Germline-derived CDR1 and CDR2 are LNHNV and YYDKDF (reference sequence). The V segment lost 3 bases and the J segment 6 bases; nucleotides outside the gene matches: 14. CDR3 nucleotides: TGTGCCACCAGCAGCGGGCCCGACAGGGCCTTTAGCAATGAGCAGTTCTTC. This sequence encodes CATSSGPDRAFSNEQFF.

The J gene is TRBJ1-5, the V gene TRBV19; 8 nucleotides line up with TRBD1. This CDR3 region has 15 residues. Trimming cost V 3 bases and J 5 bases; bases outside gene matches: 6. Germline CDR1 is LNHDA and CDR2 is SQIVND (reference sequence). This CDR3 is CASSINRQGHQPQHF. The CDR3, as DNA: TGTGCCAGTAGTATTAACCGACAGGGGCATCAGCCCCAGCATTTT.

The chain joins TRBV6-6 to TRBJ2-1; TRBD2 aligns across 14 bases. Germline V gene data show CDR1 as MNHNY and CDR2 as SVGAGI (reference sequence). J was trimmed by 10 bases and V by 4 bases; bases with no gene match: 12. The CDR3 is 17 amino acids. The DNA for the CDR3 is TGTGCCAGCAGTTGGACTAGCGGGAGGATAAGCTCCTACGAGCAGTTCTTC. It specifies CASSWTSGRISSYEQFF.

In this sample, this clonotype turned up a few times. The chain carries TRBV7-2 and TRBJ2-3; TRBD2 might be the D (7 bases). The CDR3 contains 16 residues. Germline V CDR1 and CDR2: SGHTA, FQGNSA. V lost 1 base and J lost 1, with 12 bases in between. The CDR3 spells CASSLGDGGRTDTQYF. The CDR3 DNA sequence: TGTGCCAGCAGCTTAGGGGACGGGGGGCGCACAGATACGCAGTATTTT.

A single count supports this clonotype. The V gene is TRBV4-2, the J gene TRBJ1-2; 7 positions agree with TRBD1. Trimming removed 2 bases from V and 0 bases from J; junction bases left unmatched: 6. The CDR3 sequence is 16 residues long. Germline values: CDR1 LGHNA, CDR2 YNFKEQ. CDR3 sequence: CASSQRDRASNYGYTF. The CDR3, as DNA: TGTGCCAGCAGCCAACGAGACAGGGCCTCTAACTATGGCTACACCTTC.

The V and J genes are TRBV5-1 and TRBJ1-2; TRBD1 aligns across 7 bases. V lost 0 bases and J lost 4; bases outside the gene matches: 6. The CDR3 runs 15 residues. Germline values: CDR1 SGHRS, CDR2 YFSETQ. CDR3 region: CASSLDRGEIYGYTF. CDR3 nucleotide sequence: TGCGCCAGCAGCTTGGACAGGGGCGAGATCTATGGCTACACCTTC.

CDR3 in DNA: TGCAGTGCCACTGACAGGGGGGTGGGCACTGAAGCTTTCTTT. It specifies CSATDRGVGTEAFF. The chain carries TRBV20-1 and TRBJ1-1; TRBD1 aligns across 9 bases. The CDR3 has 14 amino acids. Germline V gene lookup returns CDR1 DFQATT and CDR2 SNEGSKA (reference sequence). After removal of 6 bases from V and 4 bases from J, the junction contained 9 bases not matched to a gene.

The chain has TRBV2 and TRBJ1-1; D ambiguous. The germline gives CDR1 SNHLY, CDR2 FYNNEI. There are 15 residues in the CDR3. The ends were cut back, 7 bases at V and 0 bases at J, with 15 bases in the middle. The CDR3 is CASIAHRRLNTEAFF. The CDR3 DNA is TGTGCCAGCATCGCCCACCGACGGTTGAACACTGAAGCTTTCTTT.

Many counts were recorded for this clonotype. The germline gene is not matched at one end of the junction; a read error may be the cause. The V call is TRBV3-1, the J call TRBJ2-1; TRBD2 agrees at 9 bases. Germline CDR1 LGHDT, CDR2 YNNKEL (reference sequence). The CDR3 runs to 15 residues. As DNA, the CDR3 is TGCGCCAGCAGCCAGAGCGGGGGGCCCTACAATGAGCAGTTCTTC. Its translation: CASSQSGGPYNEQFF.

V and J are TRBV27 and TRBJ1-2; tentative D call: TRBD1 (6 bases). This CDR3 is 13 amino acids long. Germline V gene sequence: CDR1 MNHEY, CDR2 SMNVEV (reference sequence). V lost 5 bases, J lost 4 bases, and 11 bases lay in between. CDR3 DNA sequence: TGTGCCAGCAGTATGGACAGATCCTATGGCTACACCTTC. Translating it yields CASSMDRSYGYTF.

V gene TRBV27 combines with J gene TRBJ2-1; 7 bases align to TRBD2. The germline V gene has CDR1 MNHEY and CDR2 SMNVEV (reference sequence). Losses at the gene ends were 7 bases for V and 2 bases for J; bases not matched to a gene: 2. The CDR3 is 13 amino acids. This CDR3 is CASMRGTYNEQFF. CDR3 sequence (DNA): TGTGCCAGCATGCGGGGGACCTACAATGAGCAGTTCTTC.

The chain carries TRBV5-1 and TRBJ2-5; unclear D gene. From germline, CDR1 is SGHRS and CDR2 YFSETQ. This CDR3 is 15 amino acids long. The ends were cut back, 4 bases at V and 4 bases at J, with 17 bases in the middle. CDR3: CASSPGPSAVETQYF. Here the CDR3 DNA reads TGCGCCAGCAGCCCCGGACCCAGTGCGGTAGAGACCCAGTACTTC.

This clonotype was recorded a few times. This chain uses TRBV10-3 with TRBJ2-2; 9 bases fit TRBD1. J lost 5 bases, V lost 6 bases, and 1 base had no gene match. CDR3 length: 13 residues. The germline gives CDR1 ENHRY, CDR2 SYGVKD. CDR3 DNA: TGTGCCATCAGCGGGACAGGGACCGGGGAGCTGTTTTTT. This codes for CAISGTGTGELFF.

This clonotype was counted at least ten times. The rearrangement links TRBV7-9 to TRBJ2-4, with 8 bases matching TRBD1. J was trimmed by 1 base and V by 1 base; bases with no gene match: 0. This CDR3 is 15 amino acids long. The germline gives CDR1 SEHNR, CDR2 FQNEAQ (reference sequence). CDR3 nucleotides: TGTGCCAGCAGCTTAGGGACAGGGGCCAAAAACATTCAGTACTTC. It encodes CASSLGTGAKNIQYF. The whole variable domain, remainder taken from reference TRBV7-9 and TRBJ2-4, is DTGVSQNPRHKITKRGQNVTFRCDPISEHNRLYWYRQTLGQGPEFLTYFQNEAQLEKSRLLSDRFSAERPKGSFSTLEIQRTEQGDSAMYLCASSLGTGAKNIQYFGAGTRLSVL.

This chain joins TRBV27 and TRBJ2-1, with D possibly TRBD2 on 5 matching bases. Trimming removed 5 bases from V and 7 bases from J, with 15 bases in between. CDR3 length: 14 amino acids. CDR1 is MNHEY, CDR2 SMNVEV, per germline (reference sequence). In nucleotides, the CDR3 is TGTGCCAGCAGTCCTCCGGTACGGAGGAATGAGCAGTTCTTC. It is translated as CASSPPVRRNEQFF.